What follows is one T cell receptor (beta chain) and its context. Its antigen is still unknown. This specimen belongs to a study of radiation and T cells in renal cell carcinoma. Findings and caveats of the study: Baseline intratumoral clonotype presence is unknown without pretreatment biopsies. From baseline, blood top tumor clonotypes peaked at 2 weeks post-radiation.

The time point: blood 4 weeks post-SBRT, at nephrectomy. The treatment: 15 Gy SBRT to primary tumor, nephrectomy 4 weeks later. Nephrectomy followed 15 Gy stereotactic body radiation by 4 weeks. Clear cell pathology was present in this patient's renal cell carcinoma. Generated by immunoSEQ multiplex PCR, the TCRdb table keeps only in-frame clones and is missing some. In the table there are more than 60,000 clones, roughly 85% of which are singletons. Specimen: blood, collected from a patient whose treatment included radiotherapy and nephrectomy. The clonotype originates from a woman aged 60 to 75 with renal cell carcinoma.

In DNA, the CDR3 is TGTGCCAGTAGTATAGCGCACCAGGCCAACGAGCAGTACTTC. Protein: CASSIAHQANEQYF. The genes are TRBV19 and TRBJ2-7; no definite D call. Germline values: CDR1 LNHDA, CDR2 SQIVND (reference sequence). The CDR3 has 14 residues. V lost 1 base to trimming and J lost 5 bases, with 12 bases between them.